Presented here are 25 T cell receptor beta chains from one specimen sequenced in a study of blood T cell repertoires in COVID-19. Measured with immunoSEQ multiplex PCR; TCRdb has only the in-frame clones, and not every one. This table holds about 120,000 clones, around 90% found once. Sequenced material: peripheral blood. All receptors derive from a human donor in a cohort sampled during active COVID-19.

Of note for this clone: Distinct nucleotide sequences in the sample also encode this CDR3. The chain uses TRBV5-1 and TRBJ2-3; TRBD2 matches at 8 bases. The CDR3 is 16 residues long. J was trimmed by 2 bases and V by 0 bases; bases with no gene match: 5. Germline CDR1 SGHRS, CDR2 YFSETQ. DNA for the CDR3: TGCGCCAGCAGCTTGGCCAGCGGGGGCCCCACAGATACGCAGTATTTT. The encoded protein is CASSLASGGPTDTQYF. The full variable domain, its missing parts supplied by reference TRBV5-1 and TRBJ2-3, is KAGVTQTPRYLIKTRGQQVTLSCSPISGHRSVSWYQQTPGQGLQFLFEYFSETQRNKGNFPGRFSGRQFSNSRSEMNVSTLELGDSALYLCASSLASGGPTDTQYFGPGTRLTVL.

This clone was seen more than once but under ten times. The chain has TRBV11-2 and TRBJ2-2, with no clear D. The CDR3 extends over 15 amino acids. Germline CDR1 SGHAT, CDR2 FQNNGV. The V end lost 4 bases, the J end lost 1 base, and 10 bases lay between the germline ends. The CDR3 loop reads CASSSASGNTGELFF. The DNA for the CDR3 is TGTGCCAGCAGCTCCGCCTCCGGGAACACCGGGGAGCTGTTTTTT.

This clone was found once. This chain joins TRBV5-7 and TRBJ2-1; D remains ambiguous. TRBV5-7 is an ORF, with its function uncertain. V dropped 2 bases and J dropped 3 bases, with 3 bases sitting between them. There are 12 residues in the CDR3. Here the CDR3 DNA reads TGTGCCAGCAGCTTTCTCTACAATGAGCAGTTCTTC. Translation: CASSFLYNEQFF.

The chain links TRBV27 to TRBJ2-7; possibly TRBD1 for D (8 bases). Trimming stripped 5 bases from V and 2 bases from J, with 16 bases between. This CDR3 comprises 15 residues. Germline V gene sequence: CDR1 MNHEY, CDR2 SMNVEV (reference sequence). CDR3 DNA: TGTGCCAGCAGTAAAAACAGGGGGGGGACCTACGAGCAGTACTTC. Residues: CASSKNRGGTYEQYF.

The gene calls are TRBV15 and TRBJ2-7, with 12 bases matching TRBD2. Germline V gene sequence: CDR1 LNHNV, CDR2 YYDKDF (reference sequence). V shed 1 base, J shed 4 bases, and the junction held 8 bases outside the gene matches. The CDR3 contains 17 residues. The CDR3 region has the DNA TGTGCCACCAGCAGAGGACTAGCGGGAGCCCCCCTATACGAGCAGTACTTC. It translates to CATSRGLAGAPLYEQYF.

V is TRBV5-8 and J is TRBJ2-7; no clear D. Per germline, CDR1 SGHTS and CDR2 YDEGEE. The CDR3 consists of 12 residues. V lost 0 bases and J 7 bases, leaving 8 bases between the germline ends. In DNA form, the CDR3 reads TGTGCCAGCAGCTTGGTAGCTGGGGAGCAGTACTTC. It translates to CASSLVAGEQYF.

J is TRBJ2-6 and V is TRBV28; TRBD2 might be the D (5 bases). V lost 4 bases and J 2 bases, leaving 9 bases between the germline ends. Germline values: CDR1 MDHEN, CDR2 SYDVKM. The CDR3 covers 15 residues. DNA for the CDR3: TGTGCCAGCAGTTCCCCCGGGGCTGGGGCCAACGTCCTGACTTTC. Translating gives CASSSPGAGANVLTF.

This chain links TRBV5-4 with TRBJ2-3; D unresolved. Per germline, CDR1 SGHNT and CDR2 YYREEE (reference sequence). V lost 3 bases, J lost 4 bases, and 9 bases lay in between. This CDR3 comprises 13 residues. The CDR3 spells CASSYFLADTQYF. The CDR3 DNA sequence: TGTGCCAGCAGCTACTTTTTGGCAGATACGCAGTATTTT.

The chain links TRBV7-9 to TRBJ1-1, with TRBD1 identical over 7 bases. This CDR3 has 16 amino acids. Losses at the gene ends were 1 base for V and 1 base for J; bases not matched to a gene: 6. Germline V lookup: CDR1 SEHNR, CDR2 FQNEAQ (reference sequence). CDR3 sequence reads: CASSLVWGQRNTEAFF. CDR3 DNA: TGTGCCAGCAGCTTAGTGTGGGGACAGAGGAACACTGAAGCTTTCTTT.

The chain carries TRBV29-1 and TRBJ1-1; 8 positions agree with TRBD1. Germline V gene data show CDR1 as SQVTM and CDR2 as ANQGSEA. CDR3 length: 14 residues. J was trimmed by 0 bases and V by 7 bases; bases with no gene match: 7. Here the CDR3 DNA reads TGCAGCGGACTCCGGGACAGGCTGAACACTGAAGCTTTCTTT. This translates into CSGLRDRLNTEAFF.

CDR3 DNA: TGTGCCAGCACCAGGGACAACACAGATACGCAGTATTTT. This translates into CASTRDNTDTQYF. The chain has TRBV28 and TRBJ2-3, with a possible D match to TRBD1 (6 bases). CDR3 length: 13 amino acids. The V gene's germline CDR1 is MDHEN and CDR2 SYDVKM. The V gene lost 7 bases and the J gene lost 2 bases, with 10 bases spanning the gap.

CDR3 DNA: TGTGCCAGCACCTGGGGACAGAGGAACACTGAAGCTTTCTTT. Translated, it gives CASTWGQRNTEAFF. The chain carries TRBV5-8 and TRBJ1-1, with 7 bases lining up with TRBD1. The CDR3 consists of 14 residues. Germline values: CDR1 SGHTS, CDR2 YDEGEE. V shed 6 bases and J 1 base; nucleotides not matched to a gene: 6.

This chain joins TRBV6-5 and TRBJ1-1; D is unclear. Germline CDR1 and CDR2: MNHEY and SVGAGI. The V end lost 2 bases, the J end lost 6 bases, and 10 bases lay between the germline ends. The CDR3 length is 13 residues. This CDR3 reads CASSYSSGSEAFF. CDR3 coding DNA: TGTGCCAGCAGTTACAGTTCGGGATCTGAAGCTTTCTTT.

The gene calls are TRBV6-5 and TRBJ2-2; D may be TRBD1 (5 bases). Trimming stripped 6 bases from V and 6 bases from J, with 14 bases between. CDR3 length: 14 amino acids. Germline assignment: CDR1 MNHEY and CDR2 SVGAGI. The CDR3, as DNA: TGTGCCAGCAGATTGAATATAGGGGCCGGGGAGCTGTTTTTT. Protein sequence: CASRLNIGAGELFF.

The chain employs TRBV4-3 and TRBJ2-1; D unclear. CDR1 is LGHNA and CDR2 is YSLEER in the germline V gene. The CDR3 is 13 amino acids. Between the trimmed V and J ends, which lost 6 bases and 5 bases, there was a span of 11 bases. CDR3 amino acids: CASSQAGDNEQFF. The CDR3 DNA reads TGCGCCAGCAGTCAGGCTGGCGACAATGAGCAGTTCTTC.

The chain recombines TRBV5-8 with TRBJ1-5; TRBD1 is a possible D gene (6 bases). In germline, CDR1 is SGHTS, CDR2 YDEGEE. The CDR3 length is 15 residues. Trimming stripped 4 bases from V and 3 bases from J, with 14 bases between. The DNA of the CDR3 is TGTGCCAGCAGCCGACCCACAGGGCTCAATCAGCCCCAGCATTTT. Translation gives CASSRPTGLNQPQHF.

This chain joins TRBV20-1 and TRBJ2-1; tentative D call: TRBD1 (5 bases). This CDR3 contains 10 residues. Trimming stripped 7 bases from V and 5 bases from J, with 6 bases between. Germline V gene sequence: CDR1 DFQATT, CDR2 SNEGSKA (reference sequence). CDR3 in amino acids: CSGRDNEQFF. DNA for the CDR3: TGCAGTGGCAGGGACAATGAGCAGTTCTTC.

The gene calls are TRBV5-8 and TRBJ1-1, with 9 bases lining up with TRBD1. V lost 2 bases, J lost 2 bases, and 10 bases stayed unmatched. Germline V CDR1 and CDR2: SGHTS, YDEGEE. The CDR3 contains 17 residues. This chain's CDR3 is CASSFRRDRAPNTEAFF. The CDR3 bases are TGTGCCAGCAGCTTCCGACGGGACAGGGCCCCAAACACTGAAGCTTTCTTT.

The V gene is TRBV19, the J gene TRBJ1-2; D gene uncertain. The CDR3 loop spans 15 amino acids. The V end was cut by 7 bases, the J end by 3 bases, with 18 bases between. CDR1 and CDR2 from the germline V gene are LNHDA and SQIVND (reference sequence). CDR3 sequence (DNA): TGTGCCAGTAAGGCTCGGGCAGCCGGGGACTATGGCTACACCTTC. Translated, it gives CASKARAAGDYGYTF.

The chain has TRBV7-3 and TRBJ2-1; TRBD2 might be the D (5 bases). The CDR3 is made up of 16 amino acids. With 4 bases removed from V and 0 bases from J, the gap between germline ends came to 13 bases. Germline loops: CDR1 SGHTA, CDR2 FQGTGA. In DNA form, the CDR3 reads TGTGCCAGCAGCTCTTCTGCGGGCGGCTCCTACAATGAGCAGTTCTTC. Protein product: CASSSSAGGSYNEQFF.

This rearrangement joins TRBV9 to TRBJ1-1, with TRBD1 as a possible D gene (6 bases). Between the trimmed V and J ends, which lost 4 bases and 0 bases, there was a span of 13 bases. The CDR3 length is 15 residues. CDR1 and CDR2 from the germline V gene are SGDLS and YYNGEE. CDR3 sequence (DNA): TGTGCCAGCAGCCTACAGGGTACGATGAACACTGAAGCTTTCTTT. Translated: CASSLQGTMNTEAFF. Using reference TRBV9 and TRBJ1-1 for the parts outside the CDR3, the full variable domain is DSGVTQTPKHLITATGQRVTLRCSPRSGDLSVYWYQQSLDQGLQFLIQYYNGEERAKGNILERFSAQQFPDLHSELNLSSLELGDSALYFCASSLQGTMNTEAFFGQGTRLTVV.

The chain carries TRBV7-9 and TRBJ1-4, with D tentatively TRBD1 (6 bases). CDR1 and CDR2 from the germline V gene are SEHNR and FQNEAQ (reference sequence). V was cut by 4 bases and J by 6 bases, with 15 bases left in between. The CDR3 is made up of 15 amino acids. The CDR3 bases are TGTGCCAGCAGCTCCAGGGGCATCGTGGATGAAAAACTGTTTTTT. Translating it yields CASSSRGIVDEKLFF. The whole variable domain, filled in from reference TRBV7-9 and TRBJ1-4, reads DTGVSQNPRHKITKRGQNVTFRCDPISEHNRLYWYRQTLGQGPEFLTYFQNEAQLEKSRLLSDRFSAERPKGSFSTLEIQRTEQGDSAMYLCASSSRGIVDEKLFFGSGTQLSVL.

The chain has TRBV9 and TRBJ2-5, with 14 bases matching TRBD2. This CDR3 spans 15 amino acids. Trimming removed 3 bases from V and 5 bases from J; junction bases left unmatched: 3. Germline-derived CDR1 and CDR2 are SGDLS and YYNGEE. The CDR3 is CASSGTSGRRETQYF. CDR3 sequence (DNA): TGTGCCAGCAGCGGGACTAGCGGGAGGCGGGAGACCCAGTACTTC. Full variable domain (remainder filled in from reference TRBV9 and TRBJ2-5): DSGVTQTPKHLITATGQRVTLRCSPRSGDLSVYWYQQSLDQGLQFLIQYYNGEERAKGNILERFSAQQFPDLHSELNLSSLELGDSALYFCASSGTSGRRETQYFGPGTRLLVL.

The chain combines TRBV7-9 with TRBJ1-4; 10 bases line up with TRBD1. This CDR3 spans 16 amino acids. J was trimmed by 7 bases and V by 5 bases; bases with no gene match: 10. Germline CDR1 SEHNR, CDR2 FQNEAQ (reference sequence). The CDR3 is CASSITPGQGSEKLFF. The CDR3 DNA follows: TGTGCCAGCAGCATTACTCCGGGACAGGGGAGTGAAAAACTGTTTTTT.

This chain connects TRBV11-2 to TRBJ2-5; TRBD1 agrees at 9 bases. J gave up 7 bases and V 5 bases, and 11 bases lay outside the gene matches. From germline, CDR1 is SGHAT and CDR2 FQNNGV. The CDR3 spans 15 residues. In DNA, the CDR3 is TGTGCCAGCAGCGCCGGGACAGGGCTGGGTGTGACCCAGTACTTC. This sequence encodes CASSAGTGLGVTQYF.